This T cell receptor beta chain was profiled in a study of vaccination effects on CD4 cells after COVID-19. The study, taken as a whole, reports: Substantial clonal contraction characterized both infection- and vaccine-induced clones late after vaccination. A shortage of convalescent patients and an absence of early post-infection timepoints characterized the study.

Before sequencing took place, the ViraFEST assay used viral peptide pools to expand antigen-specific CD4+ T cells. CD4+ T cell isolation took place after about 11 days of culture. Vaccinated recipients, who were negative for nucleocapsid antibodies, had no history of SARS-CoV-2 infection. Wells containing two million PBMC each were cultured with approximately 9.7 IU/ml IL-2 and 8 to 10 ug/ml peptides. On day 3 and again on day 7, half the medium was replaced with IL-2 medium. The CDR3 contains 15 residues. Looked up from germline, CDR1 is SGHRS and CDR2 is YFSETQ. The ends lost 1 base at V and 7 bases at J; junction bases unmatched: 6. Sequenced by immunoSEQ multiplex PCR; TCRdb stores in-frame clones only, minus some. The sample consists of some 41,000 clones, roughly 79% of them appearing once. This clone was seen only a few times. The antigen remains undetermined.

This sequence originates from a human donor who received a COVID-19 vaccine. Sample: CD4+ T cells from PBMCs cultured with SARS-CoV-2 spike peptides, taken before COVID-19 vaccination. The chain employs TRBV5-1 and TRBJ2-2; 8 bases are shared with TRBD1. The CDR3 sequence: CASSLSWTGNGELFF. The CDR3 region has the DNA TGCGCCAGCAGCTTGAGTTGGACAGGGAACGGGGAGCTGTTTTTT.